The rows below give T cell receptor beta chains drawn from one sample of a study of cytomegalovirus exposure and HLA in healthy donors. Sequenced by immunoSEQ multiplex PCR; TCRdb stores in-frame clones only, minus some. In the table there are 160,000 or so clones, 82% of which are singletons. Sequencing used PBMCs. The receptors were gathered from a man aged 50 to 59 in good health and CMV-seropositive. The CDR3 runs from the conserved cysteine through the conserved F or W. Each record gives: clone size, D gene, J gene, V gene, CDR3 DNA, CDR3 protein. D genes are given only for firm matches. Clone size is stated in some rows and not others, as once, few, many or a class when expanded.

>few|TRBD1|TRBJ2-3|TRBV13
TGTGCCAGCAGCCGGACAGGGGGTTTGGCAGATACGCAGTATTTT
CASSRTGGLADTQYF
>once|-|TRBJ2-1|TRBV6-5
TGTGCCAGCAGTTACTCCTTATCCCGTTGGACAAATGAGCAGTTCTTC
CASSYSLSRWTNEQFF
>few|-|TRBJ1-1|TRBV4-2
TGTGCCAGCAGCCATCCGGGAATGAACACTGAAGCTTTCTTT
CASSHPGMNTEAFF
>-|TRBD1|TRBJ2-1|TRBV28
TGTGCCAGCAGCGGACTGGGACAGAGCTCCTACAATGAGCAGTTCTTC
CASSGLGQSSYNEQFF
>-|-|TRBJ2-7|TRBV4-3
TGCGCCAGCAGCCAGGCGCTCCCTAGAGGGACAAAATTCTACGAGCAGTACTTC
CASSQALPRGTKFYEQYF
>-|-|TRBJ2-3|TRBV7-9
TGTGCCAGCAGCTGGGGGACTCGAGATACGCAGTATTTT
CASSWGTRDTQYF
>-|-|TRBJ2-1|TRBV30
TGTGCCTGGAGTGTGGTGTGGGGGGAAACCTACAATGAGCAGTTCTTC
CAWSVVWGETYNEQFF
>-|TRBD1|TRBJ2-6|TRBV28
TGTGCCAGCAGTTGGAGAGGGGGCCTAGCTGGGGCCAACGTCCTGACTTTC
CASSWRGGLAGANVLTF
>-|TRBD2|TRBJ2-5|TRBV11-3
TGTGCCAGCAGCTCCAGACTAGCGGGGGCCCAAGAGACCCAGTACTTC
CASSSRLAGAQETQYF
>-|-|TRBJ1-2|TRBV4-3
TGCGCCAGCAGCCAAGACCGAACAGGGAATCCTAACTATGGCTACACCTTC
CASSQDRTGNPNYGYTF